This T cell receptor beta chain came from a study of T cells in Graves' hyperthyroidism and ophthalmopathy (dated by TCRdb to the late 2010s). In terms of the full investigation: To identify distinguishing TCR V-J signatures, a discovery cohort of around 98 patients was used, comprising 43 with Graves' ophthalmopathy and approximately 57 with stable Graves' hyperthyroidism. An independent validation cohort of 18 to 20 hyperthyroidism patients and approximately 17 patients who later progressed to ophthalmopathy tested prospective prediction of ophthalmopathy. The approximately 100 discovery patients were randomly divided into training and test sets at a 7:3 ratio. In addition, the study compared T-cell repertoires in thyroid tissue and in blood from roughly six Graves' hyperthyroidism patients. Once sampling was done, hyperthyroidism patients were given methimazole at a starting dose of 30 mg daily, whereas ophthalmopathy patients were given high-dose intravenous methylprednisolone. According to the paper, TCR Vbeta CDR3 sequencing was carried out on about 140 peripheral blood samples, which came from approximately 43 ophthalmopathy, 80 or so hyperthyroidism and roughly 17 progressor patients.

Amplification of TCR beta CDR3 regions was carried out from RNA transcripts. A first-round RT-PCR of the TCR CDR3 used the HTBI primer set with the Qiagen OneStep RT-PCR kit. The libraries were constructed in a second round of multiplex PCR and then size-selected and purified. Paired-end sequencing of the libraries was performed with 100 bp reads on an Illumina HiSeq2000. The original methods were these. Raw data were processed with SOAPnuke, discarding reads with adapters, uncalled bases, mean Phred below 15, or no exact constant-primer or identifier match. High-quality paired reads were merged using COPE v1.2.5, and each unique nucleotide sequence was defined as a clonotype. MiTCR v1.1 was used to align the clonotypes against IMGT TRBV, TRBD and TRBJ reference segments. The analysis included only V-J combinations with a frequency above 0.0001, which together covered around 99% of the repertoires. The TCS score was defined as F50 (clonal expansion) divided by E x V (chaos), with BLOSUM62-based TCRdist calculated between CDR3 peptides within each V-J. Welch's t-statistics and random forest reduced 500 to 550 V-J features to about 13, which were used in a naive Bayes classifier (R e1071). The Morisita-Horn index was used to measure how similar the thyroid and blood repertoires were. TCRdb cleaned the public reads at Q25 with fastp, built clones with MiXCR and kept in-frame beta chains. For every CDR3 protein sequence, its rows merge into one entry that carries the most common genes and DNA. The authors' filters were not applied to this entry. Present in this sample are about 570,000 distinct CDR3 sequences, approximately 44% of which were seen just once. The leading ten clones occupy roughly 19% of the sample.

The study excluded patients with uncontrolled infections, other autoimmune diseases, pregnancy or lactation. Diagnoses were established on the basis of clinical symptoms, serum thyroxine and TRAb, thyroid ultrasound, and orbital computed tomography. Total RNA was extracted with Trizol reagent, and quality was checked on an Agilent 2100 Bioanalyzer. V loses 3 bases of germline sequence and J loses 0 bases, and the interval between the two ends is 5 bases. CDR1 SGHAT and CDR2 FQNNGV are derived from the germline V gene. From the cysteine up to the phenylalanine, the CDR3 has a length of 14 residues. Only the CDR3 DNA is retained, 42 bases long and in frame from the first base. In its sample, this clonotype was seen many times. The antigen this receptor binds is unknown. No quality values exist for individual bases; no much larger clone is one base distant. What the study reported, not specific to this receptor: A 13 V-J signature model separated ophthalmopathy from stable hyperthyroidism, with approximately 87% sensitivity and 81.08% specificity in cross-validation and 80%/75% in testing. During validation, the model predicted progression to ophthalmopathy a median of approximately 6.5 months ahead of onset, with 60% to 71% sensitivity and around 73% specificity. Most expanded thyroid clonotypes (frequency above 0.001) were also detected in blood, a finding suggesting that blood repertoires may reflect thyroid immune responses. No statistical method was used to fix the sample size in advance, and group allocation was not hidden from the investigators.

The source material was peripheral blood or thyroid tissue (not recorded which). The clonotype comes from an adult woman with Graves' disease, either hyperthyroidism or ophthalmopathy (not recorded which). The V and J segments used are TRBV11-2 and TRBJ1-4; the D segment cannot be called with confidence. The DNA sequence is as follows: TGTGCCAGCAGCTTGCAGACAACTAATGAAAAACTGTTTTTT. Its protein reads: CASSLQTTNEKLFF. Reference TRBV11-2 and TRBJ1-4 proteins supply the regions before and after the CDR3; the full variable domain is: EAGVAQSPRYKIIEKRQSVAFWCNPISGHATLYWYQQILGQGPKLLIQFQNNGVVDDSQLPKDRFSAERLKGVDSTLKIQPAKLEDSAVYLCASSLQTTNEKLFFGSGTQLSVL.